The clone carrying this TCR beta chain was recorded many times. What it recognizes is unknown. Axillary draining lymph nodes of breast cancer patients supplied the node samples. Per germline, CDR1 MGHRA and CDR2 YSYEKL. V dropped 6 bases and J dropped 3 bases, with 15 bases sitting between them. CDR3 size: 15 residues. This entry is derived from a study of breast tumors, draining lymph nodes, adjacent tissues. Study conclusions and caveats: Findings are consistent with lymph node origin and intratumoral expansion of most tumor T cells. Compared with basal-like, luminal-like tumors shared significantly more repertoire with nontumor tissue.

One entry per CDR3 protein results from TCRdb running MiXCR on the multiplex PCR reads. The sample has 250,000 or so distinct CDR3 sequences, around 30% seen once. This chain connects TRBV4-1 to TRBJ2-1, with D perhaps being TRBD1 or TRBD2 (6 bases each). The source of this sequence is a female donor with breast cancer. Some clones in this sample may be carry-over from other donors' samples. Sequenced input: axillary lymph node tissue. The CDR3 loop reads CASRPTGAGYNEQFF. CDR3 nucleotides: TGCGCCAGCAGGCCGACGGGGGCTGGCTACAATGAGCAGTTCTTC.